This entry features one T cell receptor beta chain sequence. The sample holds other DNA sequences that translate to the same CDR3. This sample is drawn from a study of control samples from healthy donors and cancer patients. The CDR3 contains 11 residues. In germline, CDR1 is DFQATT, CDR2 SNEGSKA (reference sequence). Profiling relied on immunoSEQ multiplex PCR, and the TCRdb table lists in-frame clones only, not all of them. The sample consists of roughly 120,000 clones, more than 85% of them appearing once. The rearrangement joins TRBV20-1 to TRBJ1-1, with D uncertain. The source is a woman aged 18-29 years in good health. The sequenced sample consisted of blood. DNA of the CDR3: TGCAGCGCCGGCGCAAACACTGAAGCTTTCTTT. Its protein product is CSAGANTEAFF.